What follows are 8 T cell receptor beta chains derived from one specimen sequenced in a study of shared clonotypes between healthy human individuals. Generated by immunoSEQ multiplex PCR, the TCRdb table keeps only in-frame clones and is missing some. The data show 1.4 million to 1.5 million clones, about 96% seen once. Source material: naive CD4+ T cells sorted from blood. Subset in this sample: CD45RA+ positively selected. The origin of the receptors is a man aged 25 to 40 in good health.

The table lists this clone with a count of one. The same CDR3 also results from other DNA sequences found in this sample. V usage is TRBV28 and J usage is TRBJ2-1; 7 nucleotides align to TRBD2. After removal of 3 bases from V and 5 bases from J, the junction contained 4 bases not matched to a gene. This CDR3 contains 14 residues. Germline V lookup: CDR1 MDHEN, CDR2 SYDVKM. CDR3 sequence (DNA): TGTGCCAGCAGTTTGCGGGAGACCCACAATGAGCAGTTCTTC. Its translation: CASSLRETHNEQFF.

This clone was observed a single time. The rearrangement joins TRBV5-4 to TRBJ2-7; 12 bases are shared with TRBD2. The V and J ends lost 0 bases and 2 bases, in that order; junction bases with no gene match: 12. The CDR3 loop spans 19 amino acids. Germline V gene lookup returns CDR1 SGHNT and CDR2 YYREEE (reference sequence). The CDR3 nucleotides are TGTGCCAGCAGCTTGGATGTCGGACTAGCGGGAAAGTACCCCTACGAGCAGTACTTC. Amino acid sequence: CASSLDVGLAGKYPYEQYF.

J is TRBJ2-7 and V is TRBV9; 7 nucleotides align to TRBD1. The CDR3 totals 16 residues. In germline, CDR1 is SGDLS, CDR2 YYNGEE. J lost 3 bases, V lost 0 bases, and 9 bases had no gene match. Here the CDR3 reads CASSVALGQSIYEQYF. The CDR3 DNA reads TGTGCCAGCAGCGTAGCTTTGGGACAGTCCATCTACGAGCAGTACTTC.

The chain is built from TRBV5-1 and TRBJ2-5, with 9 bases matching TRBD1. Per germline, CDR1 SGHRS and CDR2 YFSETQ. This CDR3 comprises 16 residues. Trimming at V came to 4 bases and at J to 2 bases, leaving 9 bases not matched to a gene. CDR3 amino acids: CASSAGTGLRQETQYF. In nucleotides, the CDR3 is TGCGCCAGCAGCGCTGGGACAGGGCTGCGTCAAGAGACCCAGTACTTC.

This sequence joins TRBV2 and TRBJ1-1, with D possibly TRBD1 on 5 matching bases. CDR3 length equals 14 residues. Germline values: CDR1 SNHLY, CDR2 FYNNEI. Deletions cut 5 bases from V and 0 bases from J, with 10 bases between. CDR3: CASSWGPMNTEAFF. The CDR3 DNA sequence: TGTGCCAGCAGTTGGGGACCGATGAACACTGAAGCTTTCTTT.

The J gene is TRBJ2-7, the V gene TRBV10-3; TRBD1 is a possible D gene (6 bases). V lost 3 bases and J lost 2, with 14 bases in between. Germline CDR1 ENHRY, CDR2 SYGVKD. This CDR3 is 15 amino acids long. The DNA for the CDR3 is TGTGCCATCAGTGAAGAAACAGGGTTTACCTACGAGCAGTACTTC. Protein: CAISEETGFTYEQYF.

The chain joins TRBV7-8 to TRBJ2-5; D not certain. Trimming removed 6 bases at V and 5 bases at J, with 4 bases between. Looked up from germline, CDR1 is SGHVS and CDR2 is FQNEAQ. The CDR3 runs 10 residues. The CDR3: CASSRETQYF. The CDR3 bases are TGTGCCAGCAGTCGGGAGACCCAGTACTTC.

In DNA form, the CDR3 reads TGTGCCAGCAGCCGGACGGGGGGAGAGGGGAACTACGAGCAGTACTTC. Its protein product is CASSRTGGEGNYEQYF. The chain employs TRBV7-7 and TRBJ2-7; 7 nucleotides line up with TRBD2. The CDR3 loop spans 16 amino acids. Per germline, CDR1 SSHAT and CDR2 FNYEAQ (reference sequence). V lost 5 bases, J lost 3 bases, and 13 bases stayed unmatched.